What follows are 30 T cell receptor beta chains derived from one specimen sequenced in a study of cytomegalovirus exposure and HLA in healthy donors. Some clones are missing from TCRdb's copy, which holds only in-frame ones; the method was immunoSEQ multiplex PCR. The data show more than 60,000 clones, around 97% seen once. The sample comprised PBMCs. The receptor source for this set is a woman between 18 and 29 years old in good health and CMV-seropositive.

V is TRBV6-5 and J is TRBJ1-2, with D possibly TRBD1 on 6 matching bases. The germline gives CDR1 MNHEY, CDR2 SVGAGI. Trimming removed 6 bases from V and 8 bases from J, with 19 bases in between. The CDR3 sequence is 14 residues long. The CDR3 nucleotides read TGTGCCAGCAGCCCCCGGGGGGGCCTCGGGGGCTACACCTTC. Amino acid sequence: CASSPRGGLGGYTF.

The chain employs TRBV5-6 and TRBJ2-2; 12 bases align to TRBD2. The V gene's germline CDR1 is SGHDT and CDR2 YYEEEE. This CDR3 has 16 residues. The trim removed 3 bases at V and 1 base at J, leaving 1 base unmatched. The CDR3 DNA is TGTGCCAGCAGCTGGGGACTAGCGGGGAACACCGGGGAGCTGTTTTTT. It yields the protein CASSWGLAGNTGELFF.

The chain is built from TRBV5-4 and TRBJ1-1, with TRBD1 as a possible D gene (5 bases). Germline lookup yields CDR1 SGHNT and CDR2 YYREEE (reference sequence). Trimming stripped 2 bases from V and 6 bases from J, with 11 bases between. This CDR3 has 13 residues. The CDR3, as DNA: TGTGCCAGCAGCTTACCTGACAGACCTGAAGCTTTCTTT. Translated, it gives CASSLPDRPEAFF.

V is TRBV18 and J is TRBJ2-7; 8 bases agree with TRBD1. V was clipped by 3 bases and J by 4 bases; unmatched bases: 2. The CDR3 is 13 residues long. CDR1 is KGHSH and CDR2 is LQKENI in the germline V gene. In DNA form, the CDR3 reads TGTGCCAGCTCACCGGGGACAGGTTACGAGCAGTACTTC. This encodes CASSPGTGYEQYF.

CDR3 nucleotide sequence: TGTGCCAGCAGCTTGGACCGACAGGGACTAGCCAAAAACATTCAGTACTTC. As protein: CASSLDRQGLAKNIQYF. The rearrangement uses TRBV28 and TRBJ2-4; D perhaps matches TRBD1 (7 bases). The V and J ends lost 6 bases and 0 bases respectively, with 18 bases between them. CDR1 is MDHEN and CDR2 is SYDVKM in the germline V gene. The CDR3 has 17 residues.

This chain links TRBV2 with TRBJ2-7, with 7 bases fitting TRBD2. The ends lost 2 bases at V and 5 bases at J; junction bases unmatched: 9. Germline lookup yields CDR1 SNHLY and CDR2 FYNNEI. This CDR3 spans 15 amino acids. The CDR3 DNA reads as TGTGCCAGCAGTGAAAATGTACTAGCGAAACACGAGCAGTACTTC. This encodes CASSENVLAKHEQYF.

V usage is TRBV29-1 and J usage is TRBJ2-5; D is perhaps TRBD1 (6 bases). V was shortened by 2 bases and J by 4 bases, with 11 bases between the two germline ends. This CDR3 is built from 13 residues. Germline V gene lookup returns CDR1 SQVTM and CDR2 ANQGSEA. This chain's CDR3 is CSVEPDRTETQYF. The CDR3 DNA follows: TGCAGCGTTGAACCTGACAGGACAGAGACCCAGTACTTC. Full variable domain (rest looked up from reference TRBV29-1 and TRBJ2-5): SAVISQKPSRDICQRGTSLTIQCQVDSQVTMMFWYRQQPGQSLTLIATANQGSEATYESGFVIDKFPISRPNLTFSTLTVSNMSPEDSSIYLCSVEPDRTETQYFGPGTRLLVL.

This chain connects TRBV7-9 to TRBJ2-5; 9 bases match TRBD2. Germline CDR1 SEHNR, CDR2 FQNEAQ (reference sequence). This CDR3 is 18 amino acids long. With V trimmed by 4 bases and J by 5 bases, 17 bases remained unmatched. The CDR3 DNA reads TGTGCCAGCAGCTCTGTGAGGGTAGCGGGGGTCTCTCGGGAGACCCAGTACTTC. It yields the protein CASSSVRVAGVSRETQYF. Full variable domain (missing parts from reference TRBV7-9 and TRBJ2-5): DTGVSQNPRHKITKRGQNVTFRCDPISEHNRLYWYRQTLGQGPEFLTYFQNEAQLEKSRLLSDRFSAERPKGSFSTLEIQRTEQGDSAMYLCASSSVRVAGVSRETQYFGPGTRLLVL.

V gene TRBV28 combines with J gene TRBJ1-1; D is uncertain. Germline V lookup: CDR1 MDHEN, CDR2 SYDVKM. The CDR3 is made up of 14 amino acids. V lost 6 bases to trimming and J lost 4 bases, with 15 bases between them. The CDR3 DNA is TGTGCCAGCAGCCTTAAGGTCCGGGGCACTGAAGCTTTCTTT. It encodes CASSLKVRGTEAFF.

The J gene is TRBJ2-1, the V gene TRBV5-1, with D maybe TRBD2 (6 bases). This CDR3 comprises 13 residues. Germline-derived CDR1 and CDR2 are SGHRS and YFSETQ. Trimming cost V 3 bases and J 7 bases, with 11 bases left between them. Here the CDR3 DNA reads TGCGCCAGCAGCTACTTAGGAGGGAATGAGCAGTTCTTC. Amino acid sequence: CASSYLGGNEQFF.

The CDR3 DNA sequence: TGTGCCAGCAGCGTAAGCACTAACACTGAAGCTTTCTTT. Translation gives CASSVSTNTEAFF. The chain couples TRBV9 to TRBJ1-1; D not certain. Between the trimmed V and J ends, which lost 1 base and 2 bases, there was a span of 6 bases. Germline CDR1 reads SGDLS; CDR2 reads YYNGEE. The CDR3 covers 13 residues.

The rearrangement uses TRBV6-5 and TRBJ2-2, with TRBD1 matching over 8 bases. Germline CDR1 reads MNHEY; CDR2 reads SVGAGI. The CDR3 has 13 amino acids. The trim removed 6 bases at V and 7 bases at J, leaving 4 bases unmatched. CDR3 in DNA: TGTGCCAGCAGGGACAGGGTTTACGGGGAGCTGTTTTTT. It encodes CASRDRVYGELFF.

This clone has only one observation. The V gene is TRBV6-1, the J gene TRBJ1-2, with D possibly being TRBD1 (6 bases). Germline CDR1 is MNHNS and CDR2 is SASEGT. Deletions cut 6 bases from V and 4 bases from J, with 15 bases between. The CDR3 covers 14 residues. CDR3 protein: CASSTGHPPYGYTF. The CDR3 DNA is TGTGCCAGCAGCACGGGACATCCGCCCTATGGCTACACCTTC.

The rearrangement joins TRBV27 to TRBJ1-1; maybe TRBD1 (5 bases). The V end was cut by 5 bases, the J end by 3 bases, with 16 bases between. Germline V CDR1 and CDR2: MNHEY, SMNVEV (reference sequence). The CDR3 extends over 15 amino acids. DNA for the CDR3: TGTGCCAGCAGTATATACCGCACAGGAGACACTGAAGCTTTCTTT. Its translation: CASSIYRTGDTEAFF.

This chain connects TRBV5-1 to TRBJ2-3; TRBD1 agrees at 8 bases. Trimming at V came to 4 bases and at J to 8 bases, leaving 12 bases not matched to a gene. Germline-derived CDR1 and CDR2 are SGHRS and YFSETQ. This CDR3 is built from 15 residues. CDR3 sequence: CASSENRDRYGTQYF. The DNA for the CDR3 is TGCGCCAGCAGCGAGAACCGGGACAGGTACGGTACGCAGTATTTT.

The chain links TRBV5-1 to TRBJ2-7; 7 positions agree with TRBD1. This CDR3 is 17 amino acids long. Per germline, CDR1 SGHRS and CDR2 YFSETQ. The ends lost 2 bases at V and 1 base at J; junction bases unmatched: 12. Here the CDR3 reads CASSLLSTGLTSYEQYF. The CDR3 DNA is TGCGCCAGCAGCTTACTATCGACAGGGCTAACGTCCTACGAGCAGTACTTC.

This chain links TRBV6-1 with TRBJ1-1; 8 nucleotides line up with TRBD1. The germline gives CDR1 MNHNS, CDR2 SASEGT. V was pared by 6 bases and J by 5 bases, with 17 bases of the junction left unmatched. CDR3 length equals 17 residues. CDR3 DNA sequence: TGTGCCAGCAGAGAAACCCAGGGGGCGCGGGGTGAGACTGAAGCTTTCTTT. Protein sequence: CASRETQGARGETEAFF.

The J gene is TRBJ2-1, the V gene TRBV11-2; D gene uncertain. Germline V CDR1 and CDR2: SGHAT, FQNNGV. Trimming pared 5 bases from V and 0 bases from J, leaving 11 bases between. This CDR3 comprises 15 residues. The CDR3 reads CASSDASDSYNEQFF. The CDR3 nucleotides are TGTGCCAGCAGCGACGCAAGCGACTCCTACAATGAGCAGTTCTTC.

The V gene is TRBV7-9, the J gene TRBJ1-2; D remains ambiguous. Trimming left V 1 base short and J 3 bases short, with 15 bases between. CDR3 length equals 16 residues. CDR1 is SEHNR, CDR2 FQNEAQ, per germline (reference sequence). The CDR3 sequence: CASSLEVRDADYGYTF. The CDR3 DNA reads TGTGCCAGCAGCTTAGAAGTCAGAGACGCGGACTATGGCTACACCTTC.

V usage is TRBV11-2 and J usage is TRBJ2-7, with 10 bases fitting TRBD1. The V segment lost 11 bases and the J segment 0 bases; nucleotides outside the gene matches: 16. This CDR3 has 17 amino acids. The germline V gene has CDR1 SGHAT and CDR2 FQNNGV. CDR3 in amino acids: CAGSRGTGAFSSYEQYF. The CDR3 nucleotides read TGTGCCGGGTCGCGCGGGACAGGGGCTTTCAGCTCCTACGAGCAGTACTTC. Combining the CDR3 with reference TRBV11-2 and TRBJ2-7 gives the whole variable domain EAGVAQSPRYKIIEKRQSVAFWCNPISGHATLYWYQQILGQGPKLLIQFQNNGVVDDSQLPKDRFSAERLKGVDSTLKIQPAKLEDSAVYLCAGSRGTGAFSSYEQYFGPGTRLTVT.

V is TRBV19 and J is TRBJ1-1; possibly TRBD1 for D (5 bases). V was pared by 3 bases and J by 12 bases, with 26 bases between. The CDR3 has 16 residues. Germline V CDR1 and CDR2: LNHDA, SQIVND (reference sequence). As DNA, the CDR3 is TGTGCCAGTAGTATTCCCCTCCAGCGGGGCAGGACACAACCTTTCTTT. The encoded protein is CASSIPLQRGRTQPFF. The full variable domain, its missing parts supplied by reference TRBV19 and TRBJ1-1, is DGGITQSPKYLFRKEGQNVTLSCEQNLNHDAMYWYRQDPGQGLRLIYYSQIVNDFQKGDIAEGYSVSREKKESFPLTVTSAQKNPTAFYLCASSIPLQRGRTQPFFGQGTRLTVV.

This chain connects TRBV5-6 to TRBJ1-1; a weak D match, TRBD1 (6 bases). This CDR3 spans 14 amino acids. V shed 2 bases and J shed 5 bases, with 13 bases lying between them. CDR1 and CDR2 from the germline V gene are SGHDT and YYEEEE. In nucleotides, the CDR3 is TGTGCCAGCAGCTTCAGGGGTAGGGGTACTGAAGCTTTCTTT. Protein: CASSFRGRGTEAFF.

This clone was seen just once. The rearrangement uses TRBV19 and TRBJ1-3; D unclear. The V gene's germline CDR1 is LNHDA and CDR2 SQIVND (reference sequence). The CDR3 sequence is 14 residues long. Trimming took off 3 bases at V and 4 bases at J, with 10 bases between the two ends. CDR3 nucleotides: TGTGCCAGTAGTATTTTGAGATCGGGAAACACCATATATTTT. It is translated as CASSILRSGNTIYF.

The chain uses TRBV7-9 and TRBJ2-5, with 12 bases fitting TRBD2. CDR1 and CDR2 (germline): SEHNR, FQNEAQ (reference sequence). With 3 bases clipped from V and 5 bases from J, the junction kept 13 bases outside the gene matches. The CDR3 loop spans 18 amino acids. CDR3 DNA: TGTGCCAGCAGCTTGTGGACTAGCGGGACGACGAGCTTCGAGACCCAGTACTTC. The encoded protein is CASSLWTSGTTSFETQYF.

CDR3 in DNA: TGTGCCAGCAGACGGCACTCGGGGAACACCATATATTTT. Translating it yields CASRRHSGNTIYF. The genes are TRBV28 and TRBJ1-3; no clear D. The V gene's germline CDR1 is MDHEN and CDR2 SYDVKM. Between the trimmed V and J ends, which lost 6 bases and 7 bases, there was a span of 13 bases. The CDR3 consists of 13 residues.

The V call is TRBV7-2, the J call TRBJ2-7, with D possibly matching TRBD1 (5 bases). Germline V CDR1 and CDR2: SGHTA, FQGNSA. The CDR3 runs 15 residues. V lost 1 base and J 1 base, leaving 11 bases between the germline ends. CDR3 nucleotide sequence: TGTGCCAGCAGCTTAGTGGCCAGGGAATCCTACGAGCAGTACTTC. Its translation: CASSLVARESYEQYF.

This clone was seen once. This chain links TRBV9 with TRBJ2-7, with a tentative D call TRBD2 (6 bases). Trimming pared 6 bases from V and 6 bases from J, leaving 28 bases between. Germline CDR1 is SGDLS and CDR2 is YYNGEE. The CDR3 sequence is 17 residues long. The CDR3 loop reads CASTPGRLALPVGEQYF. CDR3 nucleotide sequence: TGTGCCAGCACCCCAGGGAGGCTAGCCCTCCCTGTGGGCGAGCAGTACTTC.

J is TRBJ1-3 and V is TRBV5-6, with a possible D match to TRBD1 (5 bases). The V and J ends lost 3 bases and 0 bases respectively, with 16 bases between them. The CDR3 loop spans 17 amino acids. Germline CDR1 and CDR2: SGHDT and YYEEEE. The CDR3 DNA reads as TGTGCCAGCAGCTCCTCTCGGGAGGGGATCTCTGGAAACACCATATATTTT. Protein product: CASSSSREGISGNTIYF.

This clone was counted once. The chain links TRBV21-1 to TRBJ2-3; TRBD2 reflects the table's D call only, with no check against the DNA. TRBV21-1 is classified as a pseudogene. This CDR3 is 17 amino acids long. CDR3 region: CASSKAAGVAPTDTQYF. CDR3 bases: TGTGCCAGCAGCAAGGCGGCGGGAGTTGCCCCTACAGATACGCAGTATTTT.

The J gene is TRBJ2-7, the V gene TRBV5-6; D remains unclear. V was clipped by 3 bases and J by 3 bases, with 19 bases between them. This CDR3 is 16 amino acids long. The germline V gene has CDR1 SGHDT and CDR2 YYEEEE. CDR3 region: CASSSTMTSLSYEQYF. In nucleotides, the CDR3 is TGTGCCAGCAGCTCTACCATGACTTCTCTTAGCTACGAGCAGTACTTC.